This T cell receptor beta chain was obtained from a study of Ad26.COV2.S vaccination and SARS-CoV-2 variants. Study overall: Donor was in the COV1001 Ad26.COV2.S trial arm.

Germline CDR1 MNHEY, CDR2 SMNVEV (reference sequence). With 6 bases clipped from V and 0 bases from J, the junction kept 11 bases outside the gene matches. The CDR3 totals 17 residues. Study-wide findings and caveats: Breadth of non-spike TCRs did not differ between vaccinees and placebo recipients.

Noted treatment: some 20 received Ad26.COV2.S at low or high dose, single or two shots; several received placebo; per-sample allocation not given. At day 63 after the first vaccine or placebo injection, samples were drawn. Assay used: immunoSEQ multiplex PCR; TCRdb lists only in-frame clones, some missing. The sample carries approximately 460,000 clones, roughly 87% recorded once. About this clone: The target antigen is unknown.

Sequences were derived from peripheral blood, sampled in a trial of Ad26.COV2.S vaccine versus placebo. This clonotype was obtained from a person between 18 and 59 years old who received the Ad26.COV2.S COVID-19 vaccine or a placebo. The chain has TRBV27 and TRBJ2-1; 7 positions agree with TRBD2. CDR3 sequence reads: CASSFITSDSSYNEQFF. In nucleotides, the CDR3 is TGTGCCAGCAGCTTTATTACTAGCGATAGCTCCTACAATGAGCAGTTCTTC.